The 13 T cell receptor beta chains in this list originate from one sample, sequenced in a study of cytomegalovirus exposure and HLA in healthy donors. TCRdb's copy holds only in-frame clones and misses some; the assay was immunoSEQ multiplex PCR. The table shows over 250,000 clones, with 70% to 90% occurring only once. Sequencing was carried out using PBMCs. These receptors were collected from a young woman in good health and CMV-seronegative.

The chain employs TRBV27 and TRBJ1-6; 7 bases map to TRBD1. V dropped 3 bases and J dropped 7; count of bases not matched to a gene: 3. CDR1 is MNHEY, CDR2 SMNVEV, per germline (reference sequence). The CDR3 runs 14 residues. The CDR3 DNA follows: TGTGCCAGCAGTTTCTCGGACAGGAATTCACCCCTCCACTTT. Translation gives CASSFSDRNSPLHF.

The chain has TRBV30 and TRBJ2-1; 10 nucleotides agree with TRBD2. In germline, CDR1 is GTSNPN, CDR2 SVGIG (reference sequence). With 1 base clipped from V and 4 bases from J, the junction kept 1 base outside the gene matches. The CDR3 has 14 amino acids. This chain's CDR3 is CAWSGLAGYNEQFF. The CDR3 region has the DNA TGTGCCTGGAGTGGACTAGCGGGTTACAATGAGCAGTTCTTC.

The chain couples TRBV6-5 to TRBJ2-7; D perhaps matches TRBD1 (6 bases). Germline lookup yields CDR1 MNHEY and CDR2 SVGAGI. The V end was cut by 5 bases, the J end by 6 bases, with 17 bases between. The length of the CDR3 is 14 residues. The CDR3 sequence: CASSKTGRTAEQYF. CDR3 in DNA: TGTGCCAGCAGTAAGACAGGTCGGACGGCCGAGCAGTACTTC.

The CDR3 nucleotides are TGTGCCAGCAGCCTGCGGGACAGAGCCTACGAGCAGTACTTC. It specifies CASSLRDRAYEQYF. The genes are TRBV7-8 and TRBJ2-7; D perhaps matches TRBD1 (7 bases). Trimming cost V 5 bases and J 2 bases, with 13 bases left between them. The CDR3 spans 14 residues. Germline V lookup: CDR1 SGHVS, CDR2 FQNEAQ. Looking up the rest from reference TRBV7-8 and TRBJ2-7 gives the full variable domain: GAGVSQSPRYKVAKRGQDVALRCDPISGHVSLFWYQQALGQGPEFLTYFQNEAQLDKSGLPSDRFFAERPEGSVSTLKIQRTQQEDSAVYLCASSLRDRAYEQYFGPGTRLTVT.

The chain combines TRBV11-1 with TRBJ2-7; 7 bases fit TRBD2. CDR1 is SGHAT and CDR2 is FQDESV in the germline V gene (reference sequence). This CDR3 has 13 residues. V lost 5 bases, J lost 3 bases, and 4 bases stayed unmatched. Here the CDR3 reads CASSPRDYYEQYF. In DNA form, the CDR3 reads TGTGCCAGCAGCCCCCGGGACTACTACGAGCAGTACTTC.

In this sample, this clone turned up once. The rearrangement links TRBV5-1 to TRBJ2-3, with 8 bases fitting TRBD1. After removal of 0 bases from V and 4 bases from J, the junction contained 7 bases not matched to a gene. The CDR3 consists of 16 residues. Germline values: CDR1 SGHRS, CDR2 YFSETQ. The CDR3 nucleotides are TGCGCCAGCAGCTTGGTTGGCAGGGGGCCGTCAGATACGCAGTATTTT. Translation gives CASSLVGRGPSDTQYF.

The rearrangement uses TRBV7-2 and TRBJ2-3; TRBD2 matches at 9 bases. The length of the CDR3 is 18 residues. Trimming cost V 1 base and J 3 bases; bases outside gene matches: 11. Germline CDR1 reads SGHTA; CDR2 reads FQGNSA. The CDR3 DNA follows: TGTGCCAGCAGCTTAGTCGGCGGCGGGGGGGCCGGGACAGATACGCAGTATTTT. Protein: CASSLVGGGGAGTDTQYF.

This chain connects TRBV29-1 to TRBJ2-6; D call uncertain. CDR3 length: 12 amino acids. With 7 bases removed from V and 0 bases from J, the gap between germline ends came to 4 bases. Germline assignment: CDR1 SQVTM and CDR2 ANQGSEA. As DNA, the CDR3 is TGCAGCGCTAGCTCTGGGGCCAACGTCCTGACTTTC. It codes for CSASSGANVLTF.

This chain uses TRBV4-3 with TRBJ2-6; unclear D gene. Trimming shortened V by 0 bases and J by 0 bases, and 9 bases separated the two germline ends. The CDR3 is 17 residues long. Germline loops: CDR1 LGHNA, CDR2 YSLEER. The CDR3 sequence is CASSQDPGISGANVLTF. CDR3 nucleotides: TGCGCCAGCAGCCAAGATCCTGGCATCTCTGGGGCCAACGTCCTGACTTTC.

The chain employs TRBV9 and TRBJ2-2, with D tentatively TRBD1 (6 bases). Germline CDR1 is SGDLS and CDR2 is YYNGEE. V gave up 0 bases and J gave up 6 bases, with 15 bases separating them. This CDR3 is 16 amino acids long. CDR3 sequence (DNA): TGTGCCAGCAGCGTAGTGGGGGCGGGTGAGCCCGGGGAGCTGTTTTTT. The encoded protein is CASSVVGAGEPGELFF.

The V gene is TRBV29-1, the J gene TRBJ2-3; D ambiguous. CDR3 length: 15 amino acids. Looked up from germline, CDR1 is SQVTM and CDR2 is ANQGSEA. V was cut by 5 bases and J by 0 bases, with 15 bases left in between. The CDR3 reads CSVLGAVPSTDTQYF. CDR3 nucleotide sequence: TGCAGCGTTCTCGGCGCGGTACCTAGCACAGATACGCAGTATTTT.

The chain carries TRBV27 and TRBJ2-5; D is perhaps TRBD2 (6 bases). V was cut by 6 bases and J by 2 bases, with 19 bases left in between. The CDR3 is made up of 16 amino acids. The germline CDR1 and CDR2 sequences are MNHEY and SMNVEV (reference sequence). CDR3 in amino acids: CASSTLGGRLQETQYF. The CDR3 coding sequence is TGTGCCAGCAGCACTTTGGGAGGCCGACTTCAAGAGACCCAGTACTTC.

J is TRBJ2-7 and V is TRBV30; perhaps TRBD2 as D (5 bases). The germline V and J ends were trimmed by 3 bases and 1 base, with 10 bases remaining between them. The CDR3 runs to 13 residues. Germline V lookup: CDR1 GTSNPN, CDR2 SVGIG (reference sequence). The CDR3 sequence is CAWSDTRSYEQYF. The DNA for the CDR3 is TGTGCCTGGAGCGATACTAGGTCCTACGAGCAGTACTTC.